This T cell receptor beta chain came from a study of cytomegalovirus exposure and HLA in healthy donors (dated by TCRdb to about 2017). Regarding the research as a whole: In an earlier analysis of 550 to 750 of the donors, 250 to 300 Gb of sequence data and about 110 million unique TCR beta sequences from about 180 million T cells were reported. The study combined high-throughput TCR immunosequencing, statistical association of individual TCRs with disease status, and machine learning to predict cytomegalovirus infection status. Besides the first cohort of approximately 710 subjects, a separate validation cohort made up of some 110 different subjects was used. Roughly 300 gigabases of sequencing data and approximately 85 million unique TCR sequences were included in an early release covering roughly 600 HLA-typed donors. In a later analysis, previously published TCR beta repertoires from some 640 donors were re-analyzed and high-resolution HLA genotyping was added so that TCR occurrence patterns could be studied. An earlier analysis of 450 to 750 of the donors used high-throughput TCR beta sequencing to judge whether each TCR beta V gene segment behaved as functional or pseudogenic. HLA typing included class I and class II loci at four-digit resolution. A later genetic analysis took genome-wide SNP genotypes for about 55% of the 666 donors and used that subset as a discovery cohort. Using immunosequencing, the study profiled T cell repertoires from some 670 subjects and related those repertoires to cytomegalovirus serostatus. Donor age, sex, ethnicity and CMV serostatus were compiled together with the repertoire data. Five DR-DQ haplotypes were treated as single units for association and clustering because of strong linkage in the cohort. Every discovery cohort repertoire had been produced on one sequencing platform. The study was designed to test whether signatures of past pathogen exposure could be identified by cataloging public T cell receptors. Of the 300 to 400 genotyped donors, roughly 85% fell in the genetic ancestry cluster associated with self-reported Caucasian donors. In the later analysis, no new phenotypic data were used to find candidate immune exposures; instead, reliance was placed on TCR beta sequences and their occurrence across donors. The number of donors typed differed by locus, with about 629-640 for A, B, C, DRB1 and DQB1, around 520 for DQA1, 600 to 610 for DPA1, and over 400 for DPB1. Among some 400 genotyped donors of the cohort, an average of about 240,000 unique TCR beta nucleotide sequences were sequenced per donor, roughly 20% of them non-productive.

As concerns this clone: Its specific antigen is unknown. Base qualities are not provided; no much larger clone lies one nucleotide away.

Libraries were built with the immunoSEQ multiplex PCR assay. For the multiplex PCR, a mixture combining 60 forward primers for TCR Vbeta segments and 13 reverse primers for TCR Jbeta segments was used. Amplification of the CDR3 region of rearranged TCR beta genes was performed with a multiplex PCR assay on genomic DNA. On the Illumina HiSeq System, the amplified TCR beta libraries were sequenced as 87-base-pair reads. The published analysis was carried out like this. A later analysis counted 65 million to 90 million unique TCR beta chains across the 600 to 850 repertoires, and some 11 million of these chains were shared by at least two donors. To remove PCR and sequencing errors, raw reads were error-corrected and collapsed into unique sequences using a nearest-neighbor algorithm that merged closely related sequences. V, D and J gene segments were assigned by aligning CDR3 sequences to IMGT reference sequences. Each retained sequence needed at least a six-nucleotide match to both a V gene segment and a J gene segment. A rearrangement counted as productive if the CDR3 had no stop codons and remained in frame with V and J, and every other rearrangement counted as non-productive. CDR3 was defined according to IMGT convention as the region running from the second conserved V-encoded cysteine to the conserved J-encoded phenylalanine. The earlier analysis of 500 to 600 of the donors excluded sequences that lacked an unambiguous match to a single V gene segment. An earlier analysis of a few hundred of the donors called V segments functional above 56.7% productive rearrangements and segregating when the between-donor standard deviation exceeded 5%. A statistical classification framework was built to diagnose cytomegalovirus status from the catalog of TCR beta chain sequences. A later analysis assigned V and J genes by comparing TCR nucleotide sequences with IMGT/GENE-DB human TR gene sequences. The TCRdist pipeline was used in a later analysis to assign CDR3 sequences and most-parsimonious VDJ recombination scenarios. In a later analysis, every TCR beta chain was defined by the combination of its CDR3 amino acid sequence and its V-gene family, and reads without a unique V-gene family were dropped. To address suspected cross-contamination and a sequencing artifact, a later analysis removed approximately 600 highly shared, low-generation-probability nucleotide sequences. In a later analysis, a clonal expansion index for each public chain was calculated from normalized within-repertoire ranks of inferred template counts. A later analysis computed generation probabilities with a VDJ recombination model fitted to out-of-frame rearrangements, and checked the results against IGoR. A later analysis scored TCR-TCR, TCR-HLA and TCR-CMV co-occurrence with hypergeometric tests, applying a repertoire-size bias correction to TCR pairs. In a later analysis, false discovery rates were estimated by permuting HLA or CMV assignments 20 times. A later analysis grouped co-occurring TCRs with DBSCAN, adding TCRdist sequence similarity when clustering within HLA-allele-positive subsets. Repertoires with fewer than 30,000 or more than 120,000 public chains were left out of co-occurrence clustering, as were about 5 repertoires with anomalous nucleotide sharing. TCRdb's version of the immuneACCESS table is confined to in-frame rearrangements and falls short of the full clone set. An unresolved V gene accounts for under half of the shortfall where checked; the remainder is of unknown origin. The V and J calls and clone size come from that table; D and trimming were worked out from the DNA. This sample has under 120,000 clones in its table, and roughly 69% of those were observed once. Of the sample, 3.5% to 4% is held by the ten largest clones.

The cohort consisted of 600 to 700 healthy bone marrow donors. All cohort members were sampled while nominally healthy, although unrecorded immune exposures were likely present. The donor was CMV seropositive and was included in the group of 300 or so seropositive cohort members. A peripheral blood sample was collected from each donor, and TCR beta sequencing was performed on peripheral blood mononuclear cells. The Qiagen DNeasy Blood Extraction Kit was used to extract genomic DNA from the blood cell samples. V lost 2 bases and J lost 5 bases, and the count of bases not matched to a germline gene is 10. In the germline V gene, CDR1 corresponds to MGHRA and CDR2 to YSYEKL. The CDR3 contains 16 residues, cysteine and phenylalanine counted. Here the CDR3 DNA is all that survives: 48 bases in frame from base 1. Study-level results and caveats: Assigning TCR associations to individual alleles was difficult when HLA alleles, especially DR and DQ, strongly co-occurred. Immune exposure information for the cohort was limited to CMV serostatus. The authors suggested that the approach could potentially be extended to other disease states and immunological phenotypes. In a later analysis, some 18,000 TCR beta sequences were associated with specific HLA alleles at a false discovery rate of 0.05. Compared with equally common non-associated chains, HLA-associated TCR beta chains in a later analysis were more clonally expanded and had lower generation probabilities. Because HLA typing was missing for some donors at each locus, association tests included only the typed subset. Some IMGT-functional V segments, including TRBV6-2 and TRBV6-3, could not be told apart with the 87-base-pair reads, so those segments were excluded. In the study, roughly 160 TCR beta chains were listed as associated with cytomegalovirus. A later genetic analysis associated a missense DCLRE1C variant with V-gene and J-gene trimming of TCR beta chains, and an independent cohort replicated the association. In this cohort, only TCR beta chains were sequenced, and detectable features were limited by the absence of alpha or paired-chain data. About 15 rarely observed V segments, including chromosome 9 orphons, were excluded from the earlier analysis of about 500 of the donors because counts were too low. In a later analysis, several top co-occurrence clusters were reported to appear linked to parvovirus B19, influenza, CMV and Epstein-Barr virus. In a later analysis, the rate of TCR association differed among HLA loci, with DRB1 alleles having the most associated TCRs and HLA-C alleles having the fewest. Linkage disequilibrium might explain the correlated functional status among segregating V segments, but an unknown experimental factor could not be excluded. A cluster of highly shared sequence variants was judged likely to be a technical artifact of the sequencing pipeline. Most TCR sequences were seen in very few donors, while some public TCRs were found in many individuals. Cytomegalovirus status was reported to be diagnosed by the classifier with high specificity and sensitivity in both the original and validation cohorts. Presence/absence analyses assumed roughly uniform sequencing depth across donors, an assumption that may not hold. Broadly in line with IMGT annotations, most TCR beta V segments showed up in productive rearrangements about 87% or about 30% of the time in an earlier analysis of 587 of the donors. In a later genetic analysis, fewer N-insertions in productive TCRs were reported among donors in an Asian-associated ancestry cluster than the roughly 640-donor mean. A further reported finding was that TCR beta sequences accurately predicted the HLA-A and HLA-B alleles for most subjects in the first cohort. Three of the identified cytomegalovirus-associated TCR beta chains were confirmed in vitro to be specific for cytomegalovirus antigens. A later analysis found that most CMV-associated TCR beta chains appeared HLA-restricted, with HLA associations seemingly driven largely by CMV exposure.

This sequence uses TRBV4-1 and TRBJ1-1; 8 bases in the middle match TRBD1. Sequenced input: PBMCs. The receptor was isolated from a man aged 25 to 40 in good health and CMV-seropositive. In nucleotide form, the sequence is TGCGCCAGCAGCCAACCTCGACAGGGGATAGTTACTGAAGCTTTCTTT. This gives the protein CASSQPRQGIVTEAFF.